These 22 T cell receptor beta chains were sequenced from one sample in a study of T cells in localized non-small cell lung cancer. Clones were read by immunoSEQ multiplex PCR, and TCRdb kept only the in-frame ones, dropping some. The repertoire holds around 130,000 clones, more than 80% seen once, with around 1.5% in the top ten. Source: peripheral blood, taken before any cancer treatment. The receptors shown here come from a female donor of 60 years or more with stage I lung adenocarcinoma.

This rearrangement joins TRBV27 to TRBJ1-5; D perhaps matches TRBD1 (6 bases). This CDR3 region has 15 residues. The V end lost 5 bases, the J end lost 5 bases, and 16 bases lay between the germline ends. The germline V gene encodes CDR1 MNHEY and CDR2 SMNVEV (reference sequence). The CDR3 reads CASSTEGGSDQPQHF. CDR3 bases: TGTGCCAGCAGTACCGAAGGGGGGTCCGATCAGCCCCAGCATTTT.

The chain couples TRBV5-4 to TRBJ2-7; 9 bases are a match to TRBD1. J was trimmed by 5 bases and V by 4 bases; bases with no gene match: 7. This CDR3 has 14 residues. Germline lookup yields CDR1 SGHNT and CDR2 YYREEE (reference sequence). CDR3 loop: CASSRWTGAHEQYF. CDR3 bases: TGTGCCAGCAGCCGATGGACAGGGGCCCACGAGCAGTACTTC.

The sample holds a few counts of this clone. In nucleotides, the CDR3 is TGTGCCTGGAGTGTATTGATGTCGGGTCCCCAGTACTTC. Translated: CAWSVLMSGPQYF. The V gene is TRBV30, the J gene TRBJ2-5; no definite D call. In germline, CDR1 is GTSNPN, CDR2 SVGIG (reference sequence). The CDR3 has 13 residues. V was shortened by 0 bases and J by 9 bases, with 14 bases between the two germline ends.

The CDR3 nucleotides read TGTGCCAGCAGTTTGGGACAGCCCAATGGCTACACCTTC. This codes for CASSLGQPNGYTF. The rearrangement links TRBV6-1 to TRBJ1-2, with 7 bases fitting TRBD1. The V gene's germline CDR1 is MNHNS and CDR2 SASEGT. This CDR3 comprises 13 residues. After removal of 5 bases from V and 6 bases from J, the junction contained 6 bases not matched to a gene.

This chain links TRBV10-1 with TRBJ2-5; D might be TRBD1 or TRBD2, each matching 6 bases. Germline V gene sequence: CDR1 WNHNN, CDR2 SYGVQD (reference sequence). This CDR3 has 16 residues. The V end was cut by 7 bases, the J end by 7 bases, with 25 bases between. In DNA, the CDR3 is TGCGCCAGCAAAATTTACAGGACAGCCAACGGGGGGACCCAGTACTTC. The encoded protein is CASKIYRTANGGTQYF.

The chain is built from TRBV5-1 and TRBJ2-7; D uncertain. The V gene's germline CDR1 is SGHRS and CDR2 YFSETQ. The CDR3 contains 13 residues. V lost 5 bases and J lost 5, with 14 bases in between. The CDR3 here is CASRGFGTNEQYF. For the CDR3, the DNA is TGCGCCAGCAGGGGTTTCGGAACCAACGAGCAGTACTTC.

The genes are TRBV28 and TRBJ2-6; D remains unclear. CDR1 is MDHEN and CDR2 is SYDVKM in the germline V gene. The CDR3 is 13 amino acids. V lost 6 bases to trimming and J lost 6 bases, with 9 bases between them. CDR3 nucleotides: TGTGCCAGCAGATCCCCTGTGGCCAACGTCCTGACTTTC. Amino acids: CASRSPVANVLTF.

The J gene is TRBJ2-1, the V gene TRBV7-3, with TRBD2 identical over 10 bases. The CDR3 covers 15 residues. In germline, CDR1 is SGHTA, CDR2 FQGTGA. V lost 4 bases, J lost 2 bases, and 2 bases stayed unmatched. The CDR3 protein is CASSYGLAAYNEQFF. In nucleotides, the CDR3 is TGTGCCAGCAGCTATGGACTAGCGGCCTACAATGAGCAGTTCTTC.

This clone has only a few counts. V usage is TRBV30 and J usage is TRBJ1-2, with TRBD1 matching 9 bases. Trimming at V came to 1 base and at J to 4 bases, leaving 1 base not matched to a gene. Looked up from germline, CDR1 is GTSNPN and CDR2 is SVGIG (reference sequence). This CDR3 contains 13 residues. The CDR3 coding sequence is TGTGCCTGGAGTGGGGGACAGGGCTATGGCTACACCTTC. Residues: CAWSGGQGYGYTF.

The chain links TRBV18 to TRBJ2-7, with TRBD2 matching over 7 bases. Trimming removed 0 bases from V and 5 bases from J; junction bases left unmatched: 4. This CDR3 is 14 amino acids long. Germline V gives CDR1 KGHSH, CDR2 LQKENI. CDR3 in amino acids: CASSPPAGVHEQYF. The DNA of the CDR3 is TGTGCCAGCTCACCACCCGCGGGAGTGCACGAGCAGTACTTC.

The chain is built from TRBV6-5 and TRBJ2-7; D uncertain. Germline V CDR1 and CDR2: MNHEY, SVGAGI. Between the trimmed V and J ends, which lost 6 bases and 5 bases, there was a span of 14 bases. This CDR3 has 13 residues. The CDR3 here is CASSGGVLDEQYF. The CDR3 nucleotides read TGTGCCAGCAGCGGTGGCGTTCTCGACGAGCAGTACTTC.

This sequence joins TRBV18 and TRBJ2-2; D unclear. This CDR3 has 14 amino acids. V was cut by 4 bases and J by 1 base, with 7 bases left in between. CDR1 is KGHSH, CDR2 LQKENI, per germline. In DNA, the CDR3 is TGTGCCAGCTCACTCGACCTGAACACCGGGGAGCTGTTTTTT. Its translation is CASSLDLNTGELFF.

This clone was seen only a few times. The chain links TRBV25-1 to TRBJ2-1; D is perhaps TRBD2 (5 bases). This CDR3 has 13 amino acids. The germline V gene encodes CDR1 MGHDK and CDR2 SYGVNS. The germline V and J ends were trimmed by 8 bases and 9 bases, with 17 bases remaining between them. The CDR3 is CASLRGLSGEQFF. CDR3 nucleotides: TGTGCCAGCCTCCGCGGGCTATCCGGTGAGCAGTTCTTC.

J is TRBJ1-5 and V is TRBV19; TRBD1 might be the D (6 bases). Germline CDR1 LNHDA, CDR2 SQIVND (reference sequence). The CDR3 spans 14 residues. V lost 9 bases to trimming and J lost 7 bases, with 19 bases between them. CDR3 protein: CASEQQGIGQPQHF. CDR3 DNA: TGTGCCAGCGAACAACAGGGTATAGGACAGCCCCAGCATTTT.

The J gene is TRBJ2-1, the V gene TRBV5-1; 14 nucleotides line up with TRBD2. The V gene end was trimmed by 0 bases and the J gene end by 2 bases; junction bases not matched to a gene: 7. The CDR3 spans 19 residues. Looked up from germline, CDR1 is SGHRS and CDR2 is YFSETQ. In nucleotides, the CDR3 is TGCGCCAGCAGCTTGGGAGGACTAGCGGGAGGAAGGACCTACAATGAGCAGTTCTTC. Its protein product is CASSLGGLAGGRTYNEQFF.

The rearrangement links TRBV6-4 to TRBJ2-1; D uncertain. V shed 8 bases and J shed 4 bases, with 15 bases lying between them. The CDR3 contains 14 residues. From germline, CDR1 is MRHNA and CDR2 SNTAGT. The CDR3, as DNA: TGTGCCAGCTCTCGCGATGGTACGTACAATGAGCAGTTCTTC. It yields the protein CASSRDGTYNEQFF.

The chain recombines TRBV11-2 with TRBJ2-3; 12 bases line up with TRBD2. Losses at the gene ends were 4 bases for V and 6 bases for J; bases not matched to a gene: 11. CDR3 size: 17 residues. Germline values: CDR1 SGHAT, CDR2 FQNNGV. Written as DNA, the CDR3 is TGTGCCAGCAGCTCCAGACTAGCGGGAGCCCGACAGGATACGCAGTATTTT. Amino acids: CASSSRLAGARQDTQYF. Complete variable domain (other parts from reference TRBV11-2 and TRBJ2-3): EAGVAQSPRYKIIEKRQSVAFWCNPISGHATLYWYQQILGQGPKLLIQFQNNGVVDDSQLPKDRFSAERLKGVDSTLKIQPAKLEDSAVYLCASSSRLAGARQDTQYFGPGTRLTVL.

The rearrangement joins TRBV21-1 to TRBJ2-1; TRBD2 was called by the table and not checked on the DNA. TRBV21-1 is reported as a pseudogene. The CDR3 consists of 15 residues. The CDR3 is CASGPTSGPRNEQFF. As DNA, the CDR3 is TGTGCCAGCGGCCCGACTAGCGGACCGCGGAATGAGCAGTTCTTC.

The chain links TRBV7-3 to TRBJ2-5, with 8 bases aligning to TRBD2. After removal of 4 bases from V and 5 bases from J, the junction contained 6 bases not matched to a gene. Germline loops: CDR1 SGHTA, CDR2 FQGTGA. The CDR3 runs to 14 residues. The CDR3 sequence: CASSSSGGRETQYF. The CDR3 nucleotides read TGTGCCAGCAGCTCGTCGGGAGGGCGGGAGACCCAGTACTTC.

The rearrangement uses TRBV29-1 and TRBJ2-5; TRBD1 matches at 9 bases. Germline CDR1 is SQVTM and CDR2 is ANQGSEA. V shed 1 base and J 4 bases; nucleotides not matched to a gene: 7. The CDR3 sequence is 15 residues long. CDR3 coding DNA: TGCAGCGTTGAAGGTAGACAGGGGGAAGCAGAGACCCAGTACTTC. Its translation is CSVEGRQGEAETQYF.

The J gene is TRBJ2-1, the V gene TRBV7-6; 9 nucleotides align to TRBD2. The V and J ends lost 1 base and 6 bases, in that order; junction bases with no gene match: 1. CDR3 length equals 14 residues. Germline V gene data show CDR1 as SGHVS and CDR2 as FNYEAQ. This CDR3 is CASSLVRGGNEQFF. CDR3 nucleotides: TGTGCCAGCAGCTTAGTGCGGGGGGGCAATGAGCAGTTCTTC.

This rearrangement joins TRBV7-2 to TRBJ1-2; 7 nucleotides line up with TRBD1. V lost 5 bases, J lost 10 bases, and 10 bases stayed unmatched. The CDR3 has 13 amino acids. The V gene's germline CDR1 is SGHTA and CDR2 FQGNSA. The CDR3 DNA reads as TGTGCCAGCAGCCGCAAACGACAGGGCCTCTACACCTTC. Translated, it gives CASSRKRQGLYTF.